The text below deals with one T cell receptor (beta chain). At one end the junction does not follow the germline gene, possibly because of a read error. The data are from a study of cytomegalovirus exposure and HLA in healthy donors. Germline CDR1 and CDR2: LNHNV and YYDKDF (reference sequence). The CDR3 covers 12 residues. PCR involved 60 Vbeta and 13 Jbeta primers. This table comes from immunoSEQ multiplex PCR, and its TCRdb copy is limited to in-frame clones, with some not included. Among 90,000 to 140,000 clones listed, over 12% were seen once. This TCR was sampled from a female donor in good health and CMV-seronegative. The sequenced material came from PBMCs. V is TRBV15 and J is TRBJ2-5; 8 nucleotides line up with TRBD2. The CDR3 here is CATSRDGRAGNF. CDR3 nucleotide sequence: TGTGCCACCAGCAGAGACGGGAGGGCCGGAAACTTC.